This TCR beta chain originates from a study of identical twins. Unique molecular identifiers were in the cDNA, with template-switch universal primer binding. Each CDR3 protein is one row after TCRdb ran MiXCR on the 5' RACE reads. The data show hundreds of thousands of distinct CDR3 sequences, with approximately 7% seen just once and roughly 3.6% held by the top ten. This CDR3 spans 12 amino acids. Germline V gene lookup returns CDR1 LNHNV and CDR2 YYDKDF (reference sequence). Trimming removed 5 bases at V and 10 bases at J, with 14 bases between. Findings of the study overall: The more abundant beta clonotypes in cord blood had fewer insertions, and memory repertoires did not show this.

This clonotype was seen repeatedly, ten times or more. Its antigen is not known. This same sample was also taken into another study, of yellow fever vaccine responses in identical twins.

The chain uses TRBV15 and TRBJ1-1, with D possibly being TRBD1 (5 bases). The receptor was isolated from a young woman in good health. The sample was memory (CD45RO+) T cells sorted from blood. The CDR3 nucleotides read TGTGCCACCAGCGGGGGTGAGGGATTAGCTTTCTTT. Amino acids: CATSGGEGLAFF.